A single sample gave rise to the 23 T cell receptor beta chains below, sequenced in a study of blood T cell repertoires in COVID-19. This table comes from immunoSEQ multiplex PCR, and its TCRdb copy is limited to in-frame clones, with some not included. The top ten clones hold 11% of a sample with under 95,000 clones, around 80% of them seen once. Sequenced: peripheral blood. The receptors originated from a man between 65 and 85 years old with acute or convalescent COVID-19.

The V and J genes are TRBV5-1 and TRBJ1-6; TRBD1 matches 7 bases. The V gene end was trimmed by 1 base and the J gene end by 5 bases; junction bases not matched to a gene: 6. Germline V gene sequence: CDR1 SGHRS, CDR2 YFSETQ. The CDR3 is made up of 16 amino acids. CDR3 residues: CASSLSPTGNNSPLHF. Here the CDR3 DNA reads TGCGCCAGCAGCTTGTCTCCGACAGGGAATAATTCACCCCTCCACTTT.

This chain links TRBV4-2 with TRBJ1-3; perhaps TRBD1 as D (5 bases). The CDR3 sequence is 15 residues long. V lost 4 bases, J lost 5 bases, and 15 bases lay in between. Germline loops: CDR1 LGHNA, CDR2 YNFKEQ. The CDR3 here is CASSPPGLSRNTIYF. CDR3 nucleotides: TGTGCCAGCAGCCCGCCGGGACTTTCCCGAAACACCATATATTTT.

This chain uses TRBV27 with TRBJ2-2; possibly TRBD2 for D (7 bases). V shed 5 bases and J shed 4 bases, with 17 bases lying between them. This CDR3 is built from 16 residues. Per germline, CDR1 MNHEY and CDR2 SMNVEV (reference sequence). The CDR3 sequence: CASSPRGAGGTGELFF. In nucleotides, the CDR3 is TGTGCCAGCAGTCCCCGGGGGGCCGGTGGCACCGGGGAGCTGTTTTTT.

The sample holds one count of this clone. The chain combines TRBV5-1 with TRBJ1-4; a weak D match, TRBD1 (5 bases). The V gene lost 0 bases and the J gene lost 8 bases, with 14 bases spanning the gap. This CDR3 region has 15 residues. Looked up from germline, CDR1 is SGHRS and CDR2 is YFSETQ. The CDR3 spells CASSLESGTREKLFF. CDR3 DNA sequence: TGCGCCAGCAGCTTGGAGAGCGGGACCCGAGAAAAACTGTTTTTT.

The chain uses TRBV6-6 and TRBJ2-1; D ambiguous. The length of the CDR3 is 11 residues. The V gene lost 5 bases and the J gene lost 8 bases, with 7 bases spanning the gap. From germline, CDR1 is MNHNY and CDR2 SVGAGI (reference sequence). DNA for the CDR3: TGTGCCAGCAGTCTCAGGTATGAGCAGTTCTTC. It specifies CASSLRYEQFF.

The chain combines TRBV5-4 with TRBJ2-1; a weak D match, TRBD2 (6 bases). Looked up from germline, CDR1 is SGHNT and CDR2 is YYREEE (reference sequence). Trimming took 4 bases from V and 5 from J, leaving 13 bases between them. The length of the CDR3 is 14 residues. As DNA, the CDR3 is TGTGCCAGCAGCGGCGGGGCCAGGAACAATGAGCAGTTCTTC. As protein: CASSGGARNNEQFF.

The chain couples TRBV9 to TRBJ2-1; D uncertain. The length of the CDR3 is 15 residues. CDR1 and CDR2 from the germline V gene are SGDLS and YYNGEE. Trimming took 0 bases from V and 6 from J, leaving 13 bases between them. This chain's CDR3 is CASSVEEYQVNEQFF. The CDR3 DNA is TGTGCCAGCAGCGTAGAGGAGTATCAAGTCAATGAGCAGTTCTTC.

This CDR3 reads CAGHAGGGTEAFF. CDR3 DNA sequence: TGTGCCGGTCATGCAGGGGGCGGAACTGAAGCTTTCTTT. The chain carries TRBV28 and TRBJ1-1; 8 bases agree with TRBD1. The CDR3 is 13 amino acids. Per germline, CDR1 MDHEN and CDR2 SYDVKM. J gave up 5 bases and V 11 bases, and 10 bases lay outside the gene matches.

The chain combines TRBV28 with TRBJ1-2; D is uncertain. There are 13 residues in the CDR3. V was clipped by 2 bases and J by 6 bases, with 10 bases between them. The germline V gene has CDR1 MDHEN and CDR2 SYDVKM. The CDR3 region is CASSLSQNDGYTF. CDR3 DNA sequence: TGTGCCAGCAGTTTAAGTCAGAACGATGGCTACACCTTC.

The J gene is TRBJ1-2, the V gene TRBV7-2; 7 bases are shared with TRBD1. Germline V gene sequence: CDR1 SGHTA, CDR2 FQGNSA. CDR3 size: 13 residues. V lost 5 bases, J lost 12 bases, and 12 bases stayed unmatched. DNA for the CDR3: TGTGCCAGCAGCCCCCGACAGGGAATGGTCCACACCTTC. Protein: CASSPRQGMVHTF.

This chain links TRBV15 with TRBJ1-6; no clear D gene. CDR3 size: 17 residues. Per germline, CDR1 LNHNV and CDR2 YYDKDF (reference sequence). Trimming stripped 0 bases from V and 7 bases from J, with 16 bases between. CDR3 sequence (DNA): TGTGCCACCAGCAGAGATCATAGTGGACTTTGGAATTCACCCCTCCACTTT. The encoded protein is CATSRDHSGLWNSPLHF.

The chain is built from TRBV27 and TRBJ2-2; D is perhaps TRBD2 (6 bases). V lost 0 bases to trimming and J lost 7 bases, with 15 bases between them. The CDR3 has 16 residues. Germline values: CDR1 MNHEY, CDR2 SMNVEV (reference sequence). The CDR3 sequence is CASSLSRGTAGGELFF. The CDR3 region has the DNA TGTGCCAGCAGTTTATCTCGCGGGACCGCTGGCGGGGAGCTGTTTTTT.

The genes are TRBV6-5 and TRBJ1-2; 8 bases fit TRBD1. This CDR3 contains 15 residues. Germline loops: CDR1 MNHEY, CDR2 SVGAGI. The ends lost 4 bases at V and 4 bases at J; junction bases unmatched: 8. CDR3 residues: CASSLQGGKVYGYTF. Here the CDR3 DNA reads TGTGCCAGCAGTTTACAGGGGGGAAAGGTCTATGGCTACACCTTC.

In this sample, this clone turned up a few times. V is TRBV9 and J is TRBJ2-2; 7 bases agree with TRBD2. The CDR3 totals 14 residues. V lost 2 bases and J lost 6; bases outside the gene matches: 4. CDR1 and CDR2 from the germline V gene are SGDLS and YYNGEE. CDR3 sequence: CASSVFAGAGELFF. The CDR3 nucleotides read TGTGCCAGCAGCGTCTTCGCGGGAGCCGGGGAGCTGTTTTTT. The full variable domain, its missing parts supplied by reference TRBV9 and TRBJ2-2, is DSGVTQTPKHLITATGQRVTLRCSPRSGDLSVYWYQQSLDQGLQFLIQYYNGEERAKGNILERFSAQQFPDLHSELNLSSLELGDSALYFCASSVFAGAGELFFGEGSRLTVL.

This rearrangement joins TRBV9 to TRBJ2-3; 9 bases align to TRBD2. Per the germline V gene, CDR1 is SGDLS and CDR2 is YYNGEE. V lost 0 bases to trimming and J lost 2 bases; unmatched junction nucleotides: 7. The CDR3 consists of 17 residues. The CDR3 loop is CASSVELLAGATDTQYF. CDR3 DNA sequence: TGTGCCAGCAGCGTAGAATTATTAGCGGGGGCCACAGATACGCAGTATTTT.

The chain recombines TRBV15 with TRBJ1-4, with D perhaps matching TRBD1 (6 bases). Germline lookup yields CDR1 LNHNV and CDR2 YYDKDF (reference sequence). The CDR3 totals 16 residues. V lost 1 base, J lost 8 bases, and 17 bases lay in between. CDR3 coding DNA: TGTGCCACCAGCAGAGCCGGGACGGCGGGGGGCGAAAAACTGTTTTTT. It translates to CATSRAGTAGGEKLFF. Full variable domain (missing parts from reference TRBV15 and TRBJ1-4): DAMVIQNPRYQVTQFGKPVTLSCSQTLNHNVMYWYQQKSSQAPKLLFHYYDKDFNNEADTPDNFQSRRPNTSFCFLDIRSPGLGDTAMYLCATSRAGTAGGEKLFFGSGTQLSVL.

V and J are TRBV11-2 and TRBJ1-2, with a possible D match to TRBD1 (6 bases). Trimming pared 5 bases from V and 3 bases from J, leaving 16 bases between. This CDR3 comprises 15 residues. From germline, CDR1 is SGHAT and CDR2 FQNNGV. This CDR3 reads CASSPYRDLDYGYTF. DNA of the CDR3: TGTGCCAGCAGCCCGTACAGGGATCTCGACTATGGCTACACCTTC.

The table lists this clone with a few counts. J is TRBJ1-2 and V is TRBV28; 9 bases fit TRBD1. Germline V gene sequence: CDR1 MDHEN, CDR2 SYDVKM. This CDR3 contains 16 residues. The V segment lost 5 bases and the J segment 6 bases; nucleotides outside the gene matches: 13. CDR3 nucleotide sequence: TGTGCCAGCAGTCCGCTTCGACAGGGGGGGGAAGATGGCTACACCTTC. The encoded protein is CASSPLRQGGEDGYTF.

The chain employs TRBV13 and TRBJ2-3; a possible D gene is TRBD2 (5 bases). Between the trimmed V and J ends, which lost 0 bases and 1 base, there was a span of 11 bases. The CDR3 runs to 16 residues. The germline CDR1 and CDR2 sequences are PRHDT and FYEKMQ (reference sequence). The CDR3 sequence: CASSLGRAAGTDTQYF. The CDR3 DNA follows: TGTGCCAGCAGCTTAGGGAGGGCAGCTGGCACAGATACGCAGTATTTT.

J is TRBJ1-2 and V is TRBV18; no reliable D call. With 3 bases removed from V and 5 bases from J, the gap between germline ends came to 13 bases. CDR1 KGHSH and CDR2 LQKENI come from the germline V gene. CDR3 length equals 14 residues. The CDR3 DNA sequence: TGTGCCAGCTCACCTACGGCTCGGAGATATGGCTACACCTTC. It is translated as CASSPTARRYGYTF.

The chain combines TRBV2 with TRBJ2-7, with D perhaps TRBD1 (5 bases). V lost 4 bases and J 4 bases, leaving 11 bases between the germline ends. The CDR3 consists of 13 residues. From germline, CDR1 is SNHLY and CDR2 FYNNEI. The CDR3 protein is CASSGQPTYEQYV. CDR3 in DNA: TGTGCCAGCAGTGGACAGCCGACTTACGAGCAGTACGTC.

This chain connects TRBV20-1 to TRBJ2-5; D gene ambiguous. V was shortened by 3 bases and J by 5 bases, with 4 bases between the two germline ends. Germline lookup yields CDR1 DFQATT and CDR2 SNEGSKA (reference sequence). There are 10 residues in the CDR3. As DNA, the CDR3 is TGCAGTGCTAGGAGTGAGACCCAGTACTTC. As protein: CSARSETQYF.

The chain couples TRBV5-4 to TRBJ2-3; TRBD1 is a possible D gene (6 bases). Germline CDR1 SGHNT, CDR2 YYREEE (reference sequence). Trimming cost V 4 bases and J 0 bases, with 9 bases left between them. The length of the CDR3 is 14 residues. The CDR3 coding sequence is TGTGCCAGCAGCCCGGACAGAAGCACAGATACGCAGTATTTT. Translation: CASSPDRSTDTQYF. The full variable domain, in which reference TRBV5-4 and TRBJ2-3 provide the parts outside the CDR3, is ETGVTQSPTHLIKTRGQQVTLRCSSQSGHNTVSWYQQALGQGPQFIFQYYREEENGRGNFPPRFSGLQFPNYSSELNVNALELDDSALYLCASSPDRSTDTQYFGPGTRLTVL.